These 3 T cell receptor beta chains were sequenced from one sample in a study of technical replicates of blood from several donors. TCRdb's table, derived via immunoSEQ multiplex PCR, lists solely in-frame clones and lacks some. Of about 83,000 clones listed, 92% are singletons. The material sequenced was T cells isolated from PBMCs. Receptors were obtained from a human donor in good health.

The gene calls are TRBV7-9 and TRBJ2-3; 9 nucleotides line up with TRBD2. CDR1 is SEHNR and CDR2 is FQNEAQ in the germline V gene (reference sequence). The CDR3 is made up of 15 amino acids. With V trimmed by 3 bases and J by 1 base, 2 bases remained unmatched. CDR3 nucleotides: TGTGCCAGCAGCTTCTCTAGCGGGGGCACAGATACGCAGTATTTT. Translation gives CASSFSSGGTDTQYF.

The J gene is TRBJ2-3, the V gene TRBV4-1; perhaps TRBD1 as D (5 bases). Trimming pared 4 bases from V and 0 bases from J, leaving 8 bases between. CDR3 length: 14 amino acids. Germline V gene data show CDR1 as MGHRA and CDR2 as YSYEKL. Here the CDR3 DNA reads TGCGCCAGCAGCCTACAGGCTAGCACAGATACGCAGTATTTT. This sequence encodes CASSLQASTDTQYF.

V usage is TRBV30 and J usage is TRBJ1-5; 7 bases map to TRBD1. The CDR3 is 15 residues long. Germline V gives CDR1 GTSNPN, CDR2 SVGIG (reference sequence). Unmatched junction bases numbered 10, after V lost 2 bases and J lost 6 bases. CDR3 nucleotides: TGTGCCTGGAGTACCCTACAGGGGCGCACTCAGCCCCAGCATTTT. Translated, it gives CAWSTLQGRTQPQHF.